A selection of T cell receptor beta chains follows, all from one sample in a study of T-cell reconstitution after alpha-beta-depleted transplantation in children. TCRdb ran MiXCR on the PCR reads and lists one entry per CDR3 protein. The sample carries roughly 120,000 distinct CDR3 sequences, 20% to 25% recorded once. Sample: PBMCs, mostly from graft donor cells, taken 180 days after TCRalphabeta/CD19-depleted stem cell transplant. The receptors were gathered from a male patient between 2 and 10 years old who had a stem cell transplant for chronic granulomatous disease, so the T cells may come from the graft donor. CDR3s include the opening cysteine and the closing phenylalanine or tryptophan. The D gene is left open where the match is weak. Rows give clone size only sometimes, using once, few, many, or a class for an expanded clone.

d_call j_call clone_size v_call cdr3_aa cdr3_nt
. TRBJ2-5 . TRBV9 CASSVEPTGTQYF TGTGCCAGCAGCGTAGAACCGACAGGGACCCAGTACTTC
. TRBJ2-3 few TRBV10-3 CAIRKGDTQYF TGTGCCATCAGGAAGGGGGATACGCAGTATTTT
TRBD1 TRBJ1-5 . TRBV20-1 CSAKKGAVEPQHF TGCAGTGCTAAAAAGGGGGCCGTGGAGCCCCAGCATTTT
. TRBJ2-2 many TRBV12-3/TRBV12-4 CASSWDQDTGELFF TGTGCCAGCAGTTGGGACCAAGACACCGGGGAGCTGTTTTTT
TRBD1 TRBJ1-5 few TRBV12-3/TRBV12-4 CASSPGQRHNQPQHF TGTGCCAGCAGTCCGGGACAGAGACACAATCAGCCCCAGCATTTT
TRBD2 TRBJ2-1 . TRBV7-9 CASSLAGGPFF TGTGCCAGCAGCTTAGCGGGAGGGCCGTTCTTC
. TRBJ1-2 many TRBV18 CASSPPPGNYGYTF TGTGCCAGCTCACCACCCCCAGGGAACTATGGCTACACCTTC
. TRBJ2-1 . TRBV12-3/TRBV12-4 CASSLLAQRPSYNEQFF TGTGCCAGCAGTTTACTAGCGCAACGACCCTCCTACAATGAGCAGTTCTTC
TRBD2 TRBJ2-5 . TRBV12-3/TRBV12-4 CASSPSGRQETQYF TGTGCCAGCAGTCCTAGCGGGAGGCAAGAGACCCAGTACTTC
. TRBJ2-7 many TRBV12-3/TRBV12-4 CASSSRGGGYEQYF TGTGCCAGCAGTTCACGGGGCGGAGGCTACGAGCAGTACTTC